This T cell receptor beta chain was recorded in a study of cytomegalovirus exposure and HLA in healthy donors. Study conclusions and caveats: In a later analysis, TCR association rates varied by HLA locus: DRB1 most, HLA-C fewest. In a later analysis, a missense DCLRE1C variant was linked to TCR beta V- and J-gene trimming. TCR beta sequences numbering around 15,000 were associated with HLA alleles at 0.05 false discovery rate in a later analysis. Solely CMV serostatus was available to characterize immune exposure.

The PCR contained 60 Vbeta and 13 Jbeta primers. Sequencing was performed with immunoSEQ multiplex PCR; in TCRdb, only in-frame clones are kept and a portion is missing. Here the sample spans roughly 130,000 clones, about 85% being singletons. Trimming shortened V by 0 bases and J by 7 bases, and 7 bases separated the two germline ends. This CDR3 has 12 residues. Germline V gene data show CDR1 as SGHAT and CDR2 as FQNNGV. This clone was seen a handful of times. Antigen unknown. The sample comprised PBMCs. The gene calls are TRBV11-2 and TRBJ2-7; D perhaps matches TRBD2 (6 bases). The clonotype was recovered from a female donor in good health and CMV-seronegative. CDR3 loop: CASSLDLAEQYF. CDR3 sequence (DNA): TGTGCCAGCAGCTTAGACCTAGCGGAGCAGTACTTC.